Below, 24 T cell receptor beta chains from the same sample are listed, as sequenced in a study of beta chain features in type 1 diabetes. These TCRs' antigens remain unknown. The isolated RNA, all of it, was reverse transcribed, so expressed TCRB transcripts were what got sequenced. Sequenced by immunoSEQ multiplex PCR; TCRdb stores in-frame clones only, minus some. The sample includes about 160,000 clones, around 8.3% seen only once; the top ten take more than 0.45%. Broader study findings: A moderate, significant TCRB CDR3 shortening appeared in type 1 diabetes across four CD4+ subsets.

The source material was central memory CD4+ T cells from blood. The receptors were sampled from a woman aged 18-35 years with type 1 diabetes.

The V and J genes are TRBV4-3 and TRBJ2-1, with TRBD2 matching over 10 bases. Per germline, CDR1 LGHNA and CDR2 YSLEER. V lost 4 bases to trimming and J lost 5 bases; unmatched junction nucleotides: 8. This CDR3 comprises 16 residues. The CDR3 DNA reads TGCGCCAGCAGCCCAAGCCGGCTAGCGGGGGACAATGAGCAGTTCTTC. Its translation is CASSPSRLAGDNEQFF.

This clone has more than one count but fewer than ten. The genes are TRBV5-6 and TRBJ2-3, with TRBD2 identical over 13 bases. V lost 3 bases to trimming and J lost 2 bases; unmatched junction nucleotides: 6. CDR1 and CDR2 (germline): SGHDT, YYEEEE. This CDR3 contains 17 residues. CDR3 in DNA: TGTGCCAGCAGCTGGGGGACTAGCGGGAAACCCACAGATACGCAGTATTTT. Protein: CASSWGTSGKPTDTQYF.

This clone has more than one count but fewer than ten. The chain links TRBV5-1 to TRBJ1-3; perhaps TRBD1 as D (6 bases). This CDR3 has 14 amino acids. V dropped 4 bases and J dropped 3 bases, with 11 bases sitting between them. Germline V lookup: CDR1 SGHRS, CDR2 YFSETQ. CDR3 region: CASSPQGIGNTIYF. CDR3 nucleotides: TGCGCCAGCAGCCCCCAGGGGATTGGAAACACCATATATTTT.

The genes are TRBV30 and TRBJ2-7, with a tentative D call TRBD2 (5 bases). V gave up 2 bases and J gave up 5 bases, with 10 bases separating them. Germline loops: CDR1 GTSNPN, CDR2 SVGIG (reference sequence). This CDR3 contains 12 residues. This CDR3 reads CAWSRTRDEQYF. The CDR3 DNA follows: TGTGCCTGGAGTAGGACTCGGGACGAGCAGTACTTC.

This clone was counted a few times. The V and J genes are TRBV18 and TRBJ1-2; 7 bases agree with TRBD1. V lost 3 bases to trimming and J lost 4 bases; unmatched junction nucleotides: 8. The CDR3 loop spans 15 amino acids. CDR1 KGHSH and CDR2 LQKENI come from the germline V gene. CDR3 region: CASSPSGTDVYGYTF. The CDR3 nucleotides read TGTGCCAGCTCACCCTCCGGGACAGACGTCTATGGCTACACCTTC.

J is TRBJ2-2 and V is TRBV18, with TRBD2 matching 8 bases. The CDR3 is 15 amino acids. CDR1 KGHSH and CDR2 LQKENI come from the germline V gene. With V trimmed by 2 bases and J by 4 bases, 3 bases remained unmatched. CDR3 nucleotide sequence: TGTGCCAGCTCACCAGAGGCGGGAGGCACCGGGGAGCTGTTTTTT. This codes for CASSPEAGGTGELFF. The variable domain in full, completed from reference TRBV18 and TRBJ2-2, reads NAGVMQNPRHLVRRRGQEARLRCSPMKGHSHVYWYRQLPEEGLKFMVYLQKENIIDESGMPKERFSAEFPKEGPSILRIQQVVRGDSAAYFCASSPEAGGTGELFFGEGSRLTVL.

This rearrangement joins TRBV7-2 to TRBJ1-6; TRBD1 might be the D (5 bases). Germline assignment: CDR1 SGHTA and CDR2 FQGNSA. This CDR3 spans 13 amino acids. V was trimmed by 5 bases and J by 9 bases, leaving 11 bases between them. The CDR3 DNA follows: TGTGCCAGCAGCCCTAGGGGTACTTCACCCCTCCACTTT. This translates into CASSPRGTSPLHF.

The J gene is TRBJ2-7, the V gene TRBV10-3; D not certain. Germline CDR1 and CDR2: ENHRY and SYGVKD. Trimming took 5 bases from V and 7 from J, leaving 12 bases between them. The CDR3 is 12 amino acids. The chain's CDR3 is CAISPMTLEQYF. The CDR3 DNA reads TGTGCCATCAGTCCCATGACTCTTGAGCAGTACTTC.

Only a few counts were recorded for this clone. The CDR3 bases are TGTGCCAGCAGCGTAGGGGCAGGGGGCGATCAGCCCCAGCATTTT. It specifies CASSVGAGGDQPQHF. This chain joins TRBV9 and TRBJ1-5, with TRBD1 matching 8 bases. Looked up from germline, CDR1 is SGDLS and CDR2 is YYNGEE. This CDR3 is 15 amino acids long. Unmatched junction bases numbered 4, after V lost 0 bases and J lost 5 bases.

The rearrangement links TRBV7-2 to TRBJ2-7; maybe TRBD1 (6 bases). V lost 4 bases to trimming and J lost 0 bases, with 10 bases between them. This CDR3 comprises 14 residues. In germline, CDR1 is SGHTA, CDR2 FQGNSA. CDR3 in amino acids: CASSSNRVSYEQYF. In DNA, the CDR3 is TGTGCCAGCAGCTCTAACAGGGTCTCCTACGAGCAGTACTTC.

This clone was picked up a small number of times. This chain joins TRBV7-2 and TRBJ2-7; 7 bases match TRBD2. CDR1 is SGHTA and CDR2 is FQGNSA in the germline V gene. The CDR3 is 15 amino acids. J was trimmed by 2 bases and V by 1 base; bases with no gene match: 5. DNA of the CDR3: TGTGCCAGCAGCTTAGGTGCGGGAGAAACCTACGAGCAGTACTTC. Translation: CASSLGAGETYEQYF.

This clone was seen many times. This chain connects TRBV21-1 to TRBJ2-1; TRBD2, the table's D call, was not compared with the DNA. TRBV21-1 is labeled a pseudogene. CDR3 length equals 16 residues. CDR3 sequence: CASSSNHILAGGEQFF. The DNA for the CDR3 is TGTGCCAGCAGCTCAAATCATATCCTAGCGGGAGGAGAGCAGTTCTTC.

CDR3: CASSLYRATDTQYF. The CDR3 bases are TGTGCCAGCAGCTTATACAGGGCCACAGATACGCAGTATTTT. V is TRBV7-9 and J is TRBJ2-3, with D perhaps matching TRBD1 (6 bases). Germline CDR1 SEHNR, CDR2 FQNEAQ (reference sequence). V gave up 2 bases and J gave up 2 bases, with 8 bases separating them. The CDR3 contains 14 residues.

The chain joins TRBV11-1 to TRBJ2-2, with 10 bases lining up with TRBD2. Germline lookup yields CDR1 SGHAT and CDR2 FQDESV (reference sequence). J lost 3 bases, V lost 2 bases, and 3 bases had no gene match. The CDR3 loop spans 16 amino acids. CDR3 nucleotide sequence: TGTGCCAGCAGCTTATCCCTAGCGGGAGACACCGGGGAGCTGTTTTTT. Translated, it gives CASSLSLAGDTGELFF. The complete variable domain, with remaining parts taken from reference TRBV11-1 and TRBJ2-2, reads EAEVAQSPRYKITEKSQAVAFWCDPISGHATLYWYRQILGQGPELLVQFQDESVVDDSQLPKDRFSAERLKGVDSTLKIQPAELGDSAMYLCASSLSLAGDTGELFFGEGSRLTVL.

This sequence joins TRBV7-2 and TRBJ2-7; the match to TRBD2 covers 10 bases. Unmatched junction bases numbered 6, after V lost 4 bases and J lost 3 bases. Germline V gives CDR1 SGHTA, CDR2 FQGNSA. This CDR3 region has 15 residues. The DNA of the CDR3 is TGTGCCAGCAGCTCCACGCTAGCGGGAGACTACGAGCAGTACTTC. Its translation: CASSSTLAGDYEQYF. Based on the CDR3 plus reference TRBV7-2 and TRBJ2-7, the full variable domain is GAGVSQSPSNKVTEKGKDVELRCDPISGHTALYWYRQSLGQGLEFLIYFQGNSAPDKSGLPSDRFSAERTGGSVSTLTIQRTQQEDSAVYLCASSSTLAGDYEQYFGPGTRLTVT.

This clone was seen a handful of times. The V gene is TRBV2, the J gene TRBJ2-2; D is possibly TRBD2 (5 bases). Trimming left V 7 bases short and J 7 bases short, with 16 bases between. CDR1 is SNHLY, CDR2 FYNNEI, per germline. The CDR3 is made up of 14 amino acids. The CDR3 bases are TGTGCCAGCAAGGAGACCCTCGGAGGCGGGGAGCTGTTTTTT. Translating it yields CASKETLGGGELFF.

The chain carries TRBV6-6 and TRBJ1-5; D gene unclear. V lost 7 bases to trimming and J lost 0 bases, with 7 bases between them. CDR1 MNHNY and CDR2 SVGAGI come from the germline V gene (reference sequence). CDR3 length: 13 residues. CDR3 protein: CASTGYSNQPQHF. In nucleotides, the CDR3 is TGTGCCAGCACAGGCTATAGCAATCAGCCCCAGCATTTT.

CDR3 residues: CAWSVPGTGVRSYNEQFF. For the CDR3, the DNA is TGTGCCTGGAGTGTACCTGGGACAGGGGTTAGGTCCTACAATGAGCAGTTCTTC. This chain joins TRBV30 and TRBJ2-1; 10 bases match TRBD1. There are 18 residues in the CDR3. Germline CDR1 GTSNPN, CDR2 SVGIG (reference sequence). Unmatched junction bases numbered 9, after V lost 0 bases and J lost 1 base.

This clone was counted between two and nine times. This chain links TRBV4-3 with TRBJ1-4; unclear D gene. This CDR3 region has 15 residues. The germline CDR1 and CDR2 sequences are LGHNA and YSLEER. The ends were cut back, 1 base at V and 0 bases at J, with 6 bases in the middle. DNA of the CDR3: TGCGCCAGCAGCCAAGGAACAACAACTAATGAAAAACTGTTTTTT. Encoded protein: CASSQGTTTNEKLFF.

In its sample, this clone was seen a few times. The CDR3 coding sequence is TGTGCCAGCAGCCCGACCGCTGGGACAGGGGCTAACTATGGCTACACCTTC. Protein sequence: CASSPTAGTGANYGYTF. The chain recombines TRBV11-2 with TRBJ1-2; 10 bases agree with TRBD1. Germline CDR1 reads SGHAT; CDR2 reads FQNNGV. The CDR3 extends over 17 amino acids. The J segment lost 0 bases and the V segment lost 5 bases, leaving 9 bases of the junction unmatched.

CDR3 protein: CASSLIAGGSTQYF. The CDR3 coding sequence is TGTGCCAGCAGCTTAATAGCGGGAGGGTCGACGCAGTATTTT. This chain connects TRBV11-2 to TRBJ2-3; TRBD2 matches 11 bases. The CDR3 contains 14 residues. After removal of 2 bases from V and 9 bases from J, the junction contained 4 bases not matched to a gene. Germline values: CDR1 SGHAT, CDR2 FQNNGV. The variable domain in full, completed from reference TRBV11-2 and TRBJ2-3, reads EAGVAQSPRYKIIEKRQSVAFWCNPISGHATLYWYQQILGQGPKLLIQFQNNGVVDDSQLPKDRFSAERLKGVDSTLKIQPAKLEDSAVYLCASSLIAGGSTQYFGPGTRLTVL.

The rearrangement links TRBV11-3 to TRBJ2-1; 14 nucleotides match TRBD2. The CDR3 contains 14 residues. J gave up 8 bases and V 6 bases, and 3 bases lay outside the gene matches. Germline V gene data show CDR1 as SGHNT and CDR2 as YENEEA. As DNA, the CDR3 is TGTGCCAGCAGGGGACTAGCGGGAGACCATGAGCAGTTCTTC. Encoded protein: CASRGLAGDHEQFF.

This chain connects TRBV5-4 to TRBJ1-4; 7 bases fit TRBD1. CDR1 and CDR2 from the germline V gene are SGHNT and YYREEE (reference sequence). CDR3 length: 15 residues. V trimming: 1 base; J trimming: 3 bases; junction bases outside the gene matches: 3. The CDR3 here is CASSLKTGSNEKLFF. CDR3 coding DNA: TGTGCCAGCAGCTTGAAGACAGGGTCTAATGAAAAACTGTTTTTT.

The J gene is TRBJ1-5, the V gene TRBV19; 8 nucleotides line up with TRBD1. CDR1 LNHDA and CDR2 SQIVND come from the germline V gene (reference sequence). Unmatched junction bases numbered 4, after V lost 9 bases and J lost 3 bases. The CDR3 loop spans 13 amino acids. The CDR3 DNA is TGTGCCAGCAGGGGGCCTAACAATCAGCCCCAGCATTTT. Amino acid sequence: CASRGPNNQPQHF.